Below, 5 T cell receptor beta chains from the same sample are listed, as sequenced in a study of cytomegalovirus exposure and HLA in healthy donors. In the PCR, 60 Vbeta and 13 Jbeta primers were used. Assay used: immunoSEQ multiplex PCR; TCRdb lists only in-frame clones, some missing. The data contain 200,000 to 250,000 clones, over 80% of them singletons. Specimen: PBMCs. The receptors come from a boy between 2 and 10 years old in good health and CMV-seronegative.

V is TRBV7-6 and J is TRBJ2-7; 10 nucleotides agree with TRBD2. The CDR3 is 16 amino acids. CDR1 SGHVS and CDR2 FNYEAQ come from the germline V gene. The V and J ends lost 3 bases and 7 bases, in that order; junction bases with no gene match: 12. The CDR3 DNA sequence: TGTGCCAGCAGCTTGGGGGCTAGCGGGAGAACATGGGAGCAGTACTTC. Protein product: CASSLGASGRTWEQYF.

The CDR3 loop reads CAWSVLTGGNTEAFF. The CDR3 nucleotides are TGTGCCTGGAGTGTACTGACAGGGGGGAACACTGAAGCTTTCTTT. The chain combines TRBV30 with TRBJ1-1; 9 nucleotides match TRBD1. The J segment lost 1 base and the V segment lost 0 bases, leaving 3 bases of the junction unmatched. From germline, CDR1 is GTSNPN and CDR2 SVGIG (reference sequence). The CDR3 runs to 15 residues. The whole variable domain, remainder taken from reference TRBV30 and TRBJ1-1, is SQTIHQWPATLVQPVGSPLSLECTVEGTSNPNLYWYRQAAGRGLQLLFYSVGIGQISSEVPQNLSASRPQDRQFILSSKKLLLSDSGFYLCAWSVLTGGNTEAFFGQGTRLTVV.

This CDR3 reads CASRGIQGNQPQHF. The CDR3 DNA is TGTGCCAGCAGGGGGATTCAGGGGAATCAGCCCCAGCATTTT. This chain uses TRBV5-8 with TRBJ1-5, with TRBD1 as a possible D gene (6 bases). Germline values: CDR1 SGHTS, CDR2 YDEGEE. V was cut by 5 bases and J by 4 bases, with 13 bases left in between. The CDR3 spans 14 residues.

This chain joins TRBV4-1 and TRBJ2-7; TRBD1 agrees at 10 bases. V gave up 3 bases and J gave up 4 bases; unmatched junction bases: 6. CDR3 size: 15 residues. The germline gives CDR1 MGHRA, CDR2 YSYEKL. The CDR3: CASSQSTGGWYEQYF. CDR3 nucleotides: TGCGCCAGCAGCCAGTCGACAGGGGGCTGGTACGAGCAGTACTTC.

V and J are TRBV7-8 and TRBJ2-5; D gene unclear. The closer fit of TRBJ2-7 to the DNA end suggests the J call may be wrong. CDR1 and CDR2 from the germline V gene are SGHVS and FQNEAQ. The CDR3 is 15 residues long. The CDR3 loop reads CASSLAVSSTYEQYF. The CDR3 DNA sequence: TGTGCCAGCAGCTTAGCAGTGTCATCCACCTACGAGCAGTACTTC.